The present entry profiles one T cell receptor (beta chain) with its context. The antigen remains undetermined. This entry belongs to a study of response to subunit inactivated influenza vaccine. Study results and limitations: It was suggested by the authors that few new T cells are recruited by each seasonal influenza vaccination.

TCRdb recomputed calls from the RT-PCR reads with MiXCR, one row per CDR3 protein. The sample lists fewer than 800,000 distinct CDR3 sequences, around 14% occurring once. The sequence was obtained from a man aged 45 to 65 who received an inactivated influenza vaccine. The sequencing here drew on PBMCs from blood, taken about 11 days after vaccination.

The CDR3 sequence: CASIPTWGGRHGYTF. CDR3 DNA sequence: TGTGCCAGCATCCCAACCTGGGGGGGGAGACATGGCTACACCTTC. V is TRBV27 and J is TRBJ1-2; D is possibly TRBD1 (5 bases). V lost 7 bases, J lost 6 bases, and 21 bases lay in between. The V gene's germline CDR1 is MNHEY and CDR2 SMNVEV (reference sequence). The CDR3 length is 15 residues.